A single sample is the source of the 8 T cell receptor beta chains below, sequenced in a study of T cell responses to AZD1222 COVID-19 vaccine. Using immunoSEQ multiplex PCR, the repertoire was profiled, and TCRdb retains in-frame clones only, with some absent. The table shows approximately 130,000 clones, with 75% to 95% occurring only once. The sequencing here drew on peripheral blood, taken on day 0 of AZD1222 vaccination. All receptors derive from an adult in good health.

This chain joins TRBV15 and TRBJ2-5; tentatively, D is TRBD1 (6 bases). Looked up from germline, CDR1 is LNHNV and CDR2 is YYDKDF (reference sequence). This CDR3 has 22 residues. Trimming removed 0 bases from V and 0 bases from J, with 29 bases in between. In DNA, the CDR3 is TGTGCCACCAGCAGAGATCGGGGCATGACGGATAACCGGGACACTTACCAAGAGACCCAGTACTTC. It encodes CATSRDRGMTDNRDTYQETQYF.

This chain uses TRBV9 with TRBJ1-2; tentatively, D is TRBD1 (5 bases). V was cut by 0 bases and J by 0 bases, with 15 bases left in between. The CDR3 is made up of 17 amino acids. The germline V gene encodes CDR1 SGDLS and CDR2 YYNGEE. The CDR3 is CASSVVNPGTTNYGYTF. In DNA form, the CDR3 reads TGTGCCAGCAGCGTAGTCAACCCGGGGACCACTAACTATGGCTACACCTTC.

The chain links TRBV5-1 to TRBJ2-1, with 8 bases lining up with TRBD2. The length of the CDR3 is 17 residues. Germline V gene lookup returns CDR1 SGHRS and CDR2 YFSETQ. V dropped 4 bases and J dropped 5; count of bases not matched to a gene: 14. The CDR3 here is CASSPRNLLAANNEQFF. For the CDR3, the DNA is TGCGCCAGCAGCCCACGCAATTTACTAGCGGCAAACAATGAGCAGTTCTTC.

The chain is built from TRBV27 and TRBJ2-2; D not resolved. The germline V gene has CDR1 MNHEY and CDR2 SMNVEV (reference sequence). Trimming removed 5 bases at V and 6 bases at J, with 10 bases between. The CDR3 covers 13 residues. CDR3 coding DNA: TGTGCCAGCAGTCCCCCGGTGCCCGGGGAGCTGTTTTTT. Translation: CASSPPVPGELFF.

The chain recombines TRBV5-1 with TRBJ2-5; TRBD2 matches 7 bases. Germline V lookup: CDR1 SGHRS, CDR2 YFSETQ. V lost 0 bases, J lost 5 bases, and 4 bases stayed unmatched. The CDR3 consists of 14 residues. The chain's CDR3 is CASSLVMGGETQYF. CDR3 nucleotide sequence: TGCGCCAGCAGCTTGGTTATGGGGGGGGAGACCCAGTACTTC.

DNA of the CDR3: TGTGCCAGCAGCCTCGCCAGCGGGAGCGGGTCCTACAATGAGCAGTTCTTC. Translated: CASSLASGSGSYNEQFF. The J gene is TRBJ2-1, the V gene TRBV27; 8 nucleotides agree with TRBD2. The V segment lost 6 bases and the J segment 1 base; nucleotides outside the gene matches: 11. CDR1 and CDR2 from the germline V gene are MNHEY and SMNVEV (reference sequence). This CDR3 has 17 amino acids.

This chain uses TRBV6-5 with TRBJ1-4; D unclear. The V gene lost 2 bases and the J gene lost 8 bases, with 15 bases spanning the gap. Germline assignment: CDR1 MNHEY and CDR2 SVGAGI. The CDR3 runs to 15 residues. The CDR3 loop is CASSYNRGPGEKLFF. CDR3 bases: TGTGCCAGCAGTTACAACCGAGGGCCAGGCGAAAAACTGTTTTTT.

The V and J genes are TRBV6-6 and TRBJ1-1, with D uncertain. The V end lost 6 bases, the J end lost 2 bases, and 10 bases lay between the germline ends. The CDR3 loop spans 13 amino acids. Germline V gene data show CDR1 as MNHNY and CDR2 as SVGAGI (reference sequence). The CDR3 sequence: CASRVKDNTEAFF. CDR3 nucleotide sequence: TGTGCCAGCAGAGTGAAGGACAACACTGAAGCTTTCTTT.